Listed here are 22 T cell receptor beta chains from one sample, sequenced in a study of blood T cell repertoires in COVID-19. Clones were sequenced by immunoSEQ multiplex PCR, and TCRdb holds only the in-frame ones, with some missing. The profile shows 200,000 to 300,000 clones, 70% to 90% of them singletons. The sample consisted of PBMCs or T cells enriched from blood (not recorded which). The origin of the receptors is a woman between 35 and 50 years old with acute COVID-19.

This chain connects TRBV24-1 to TRBJ2-1; the match to TRBD2 covers 10 bases. CDR1 and CDR2 from the germline V gene are KGHDR and SFDVKD. J was trimmed by 7 bases and V by 4 bases; bases with no gene match: 6. The CDR3 sequence is 15 residues long. Here the CDR3 reads CATSELAGVQNEQFF. The DNA for the CDR3 is TGTGCCACCAGTGAGCTAGCGGGAGTTCAAAATGAGCAGTTCTTC.

Only a few counts were recorded for this clone. The J gene is TRBJ2-3, the V gene TRBV6-5; TRBD1 aligns across 7 bases. CDR3 size: 14 residues. Germline CDR1 is MNHEY and CDR2 is SVGAGI. V shed 10 bases, J shed 2 bases, and the junction held 9 bases outside the gene matches. The CDR3: CATRDSHYTDTQYF. DNA for the CDR3: TGTGCCACCCGGGACAGCCATTACACAGATACGCAGTATTTT.

J is TRBJ2-3 and V is TRBV5-4; 16 bases fit TRBD2. Germline CDR1 reads SGHNT; CDR2 reads YYREEE (reference sequence). The CDR3 has 19 residues. V trimming: 0 bases; J trimming: 5 bases; junction bases outside the gene matches: 9. CDR3 region: CASSLGGTSGRAWVDTQYF. In DNA, the CDR3 is TGTGCCAGCAGCTTGGGCGGGACTAGCGGGAGGGCCTGGGTAGATACGCAGTATTTT.

The chain combines TRBV4-1 with TRBJ1-5; a possible D gene is TRBD1 (6 bases). V was cut by 3 bases and J by 4 bases, with 25 bases left in between. The germline gives CDR1 MGHRA, CDR2 YSYEKL. The CDR3 loop spans 19 amino acids. In DNA form, the CDR3 reads TGCGCCAGCAGCCAGGCGACCAGCCGGACAGCGGACCTTAATCAGCCCCAGCATTTT. Its translation is CASSQATSRTADLNQPQHF.

This chain connects TRBV19 to TRBJ2-5, with D perhaps TRBD2 (6 bases). V lost 0 bases, J lost 2 bases, and 13 bases lay in between. This CDR3 region has 16 residues. Germline CDR1 reads LNHDA; CDR2 reads SQIVND (reference sequence). CDR3 region: CASSIDGTGLQETQYF. The CDR3 nucleotides read TGTGCCAGTAGTATAGACGGGACTGGGCTTCAAGAGACCCAGTACTTC.

V is TRBV7-2 and J is TRBJ1-2; 9 bases match TRBD1. Germline-derived CDR1 and CDR2 are SGHTA and FQGNSA. The CDR3 contains 14 residues. The junction had 5 bases not matched to a gene; V was cut back by 2 bases and J by 7 bases. CDR3 amino acids: CASSLKQGASGYTF. For the CDR3, the DNA is TGTGCCAGCAGCTTAAAACAGGGGGCCTCTGGCTACACCTTC.

On this clone: One end of the junction fails to match germline, which may point to a read error. The V and J genes are TRBV25-1 and TRBJ2-3, with 8 nucleotides matching TRBD1. From germline, CDR1 is MGHDK and CDR2 SYGVNS. The CDR3 is 13 amino acids. CDR3 sequence reads: CASSEYSQGRGHF. Written as DNA, the CDR3 is TGTGCCAGCAGTGAATATAGTCAGGGCAGGGGGCATTTT.

This clone was seen more than once but under ten times. The J gene is TRBJ1-5, the V gene TRBV5-4, with D possibly matching TRBD1 (6 bases). CDR3 length: 13 amino acids. The V gene's germline CDR1 is SGHNT and CDR2 YYREEE (reference sequence). CDR3 DNA sequence: TGTGCGTTCCGGGGGGCTCTGGATCAGCCCCAGCATTTT. Encoded protein: CAFRGALDQPQHF.

This clone appeared a single time. The chain uses TRBV27 and TRBJ2-6; 8 nucleotides agree with TRBD1. V shed 8 bases, J shed 2 bases, and the junction held 11 bases outside the gene matches. Germline V CDR1 and CDR2: MNHEY, SMNVEV (reference sequence). CDR3 size: 17 residues. CDR3 nucleotides: TGTGCCAGCGCGTACAGGGGGGCTAGTGCTGGGGCCAACGTCCTGACTTTC. It codes for CASAYRGASAGANVLTF.

This clone was recorded once. The chain is built from TRBV19 and TRBJ1-1; 8 bases line up with TRBD1. Per the germline V gene, CDR1 is LNHDA and CDR2 is SQIVND (reference sequence). V trimming: 0 bases; J trimming: 10 bases; junction bases outside the gene matches: 10. CDR3 size: 15 residues. In DNA form, the CDR3 reads TGTGCCAGTAGTATAGATCCGGGACAGGCACGGGGAGCTTTCTTT. Translation gives CASSIDPGQARGAFF.

This clone came up once. CDR3 amino acids: CASRSTGGNTIYF. The CDR3, as DNA: TGTGCCAGTAGGTCAACAGGGGGCAACACCATATATTTT. The J gene is TRBJ1-3, the V gene TRBV19; the match to TRBD1 covers 9 bases. CDR3 length: 13 amino acids. CDR1 and CDR2 from the germline V gene are LNHDA and SQIVND (reference sequence). J lost 7 bases, V lost 6 bases, and 4 bases had no gene match.

The rearrangement uses TRBV6-5 and TRBJ1-4; D is unclear. Trimming removed 6 bases at V and 2 bases at J, with 10 bases between. CDR1 and CDR2 from the germline V gene are MNHEY and SVGAGI. CDR3 length: 14 amino acids. The CDR3 region has the DNA TGTGCCAGCAGCCGTGGTAGCACTAATGAAAAACTGTTTTTT. It translates to CASSRGSTNEKLFF.

This chain uses TRBV27 with TRBJ1-2; TRBD1 agrees at 7 bases. This CDR3 spans 13 amino acids. Germline CDR1 reads MNHEY; CDR2 reads SMNVEV (reference sequence). With 4 bases clipped from V and 7 bases from J, the junction kept 6 bases outside the gene matches. The CDR3, as DNA: TGTGCCAGCAGTTACAGGGGCGCCTTTGGCTACACCTTC. This translates into CASSYRGAFGYTF.

The chain combines TRBV25-1 with TRBJ1-2, with 7 positions matching TRBD1. The CDR3 has 15 residues. With V trimmed by 3 bases and J by 3 bases, 7 bases remained unmatched. Germline assignment: CDR1 MGHDK and CDR2 SYGVNS. This CDR3 is CASSETGSKDYGYTF. CDR3 coding DNA: TGTGCCAGCAGTGAGACAGGGTCTAAGGACTATGGCTACACCTTC.

This chain links TRBV11-3 with TRBJ2-5; TRBD2 matches 10 bases. Germline V gene lookup returns CDR1 SGHNT and CDR2 YENEEA. Germline trimming cut 2 bases from V and 4 bases from J; bases unmatched to any gene: 13. This CDR3 contains 18 residues. The CDR3 is CASSLRLASGSWRETQYF. For the CDR3, the DNA is TGTGCCAGCAGCTTAAGACTCGCTAGCGGGAGTTGGCGAGAGACCCAGTACTTC.

The CDR3 spells CASSQEGLYNEQFF. The CDR3 DNA follows: TGTGCCAGCAGCCAAGAGGGACTATACAATGAGCAGTTCTTC. The chain links TRBV3-1 (or the pseudogene TRBV3-2) to TRBJ2-1; 7 nucleotides align to TRBD2. V shed 0 bases, J shed 4 bases, and the junction held 0 bases outside the gene matches. CDR1 is LGHDT, CDR2 YNNKEL, per germline (reference sequence). The CDR3 consists of 14 residues.

V and J are TRBV12-5 and TRBJ2-3; the match to TRBD1 covers 8 bases. The germline V gene has CDR1 LGHNT and CDR2 FRNRAP. The CDR3 has 16 amino acids. Trimming removed 1 base from V and 5 bases from J; junction bases left unmatched: 8. The CDR3 nucleotides are TGTGCTAGTGGTTTGGGTGACAGGGGTGTGAGAGATACGCAGTATTTT. The encoded protein is CASGLGDRGVRDTQYF.

This chain joins TRBV5-8 and TRBJ1-3; D call uncertain. In germline, CDR1 is SGHTS, CDR2 YDEGEE. The V and J ends lost 0 bases and 5 bases respectively, with 9 bases between them. The CDR3 has 14 residues. CDR3 DNA: TGTGCCAGCAGCTTGGGCACAGCCAGAAACACCATATATTTT. Translation gives CASSLGTARNTIYF.

The rearrangement links TRBV10-2 to TRBJ1-2; TRBD1 might be the D (5 bases). This CDR3 is 8 amino acids long. V dropped 10 bases and J dropped 13 bases, with 10 bases sitting between them. Germline CDR1 is WSHSY and CDR2 is SAAADI. The CDR3 sequence is CANLRGTF. Here the CDR3 DNA reads TGCGCCAACCTTAGGGGCACCTTC.

This chain connects TRBV6-5 to TRBJ1-2; 7 bases agree with TRBD1. The CDR3 covers 13 residues. The V and J ends lost 5 bases and 7 bases, in that order; junction bases with no gene match: 7. Germline CDR1 is MNHEY and CDR2 is SVGAGI. The CDR3 spells CASSNDRALGYTF. Here the CDR3 DNA reads TGTGCCAGCAGTAATGACAGGGCTCTTGGCTACACCTTC.

V and J are TRBV6-6 and TRBJ1-5, with 7 bases aligning to TRBD1. Germline assignment: CDR1 MNHNY and CDR2 SVGAGI (reference sequence). Germline trimming cut 5 bases from V and 0 bases from J; bases unmatched to any gene: 13. The CDR3 is 18 residues long. As DNA, the CDR3 is TGTGCCAGCAGTCGCAGGACAGGACGCGCCAATAGCAATCAGCCCCAGCATTTT. Translation: CASSRRTGRANSNQPQHF.

The J gene is TRBJ1-1, the V gene TRBV21-1; the table's D call, TRBD1, was not checked against the DNA. TRBV21-1 is termed a pseudogene. The CDR3 has 17 amino acids. CDR3 nucleotide sequence: TGTGCCAGCAGCAGACAGATGCGGGACAGGATTAACACTGAAGCTTTCTTT. Encoded protein: CASSRQMRDRINTEAFF.